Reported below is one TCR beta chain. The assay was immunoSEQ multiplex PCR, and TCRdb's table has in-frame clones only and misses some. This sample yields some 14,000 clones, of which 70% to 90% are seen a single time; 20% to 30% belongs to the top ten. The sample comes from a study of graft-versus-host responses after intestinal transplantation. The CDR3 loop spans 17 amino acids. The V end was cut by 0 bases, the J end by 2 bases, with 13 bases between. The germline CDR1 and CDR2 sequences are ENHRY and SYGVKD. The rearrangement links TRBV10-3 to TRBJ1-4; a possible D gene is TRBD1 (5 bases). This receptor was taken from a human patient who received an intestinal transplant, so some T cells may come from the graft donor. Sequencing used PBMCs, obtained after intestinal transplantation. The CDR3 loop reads CAISESLGVGTNEKLFF. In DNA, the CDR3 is TGTGCCATCAGTGAGTCGTTAGGGGTAGGGACTAATGAAAAACTGTTTTTT.